A selection of T cell receptor beta chains follows, all from one sample in a study of shared clonotypes between healthy human individuals. This table comes from immunoSEQ multiplex PCR, and its TCRdb copy is limited to in-frame clones, with some not included. The table lists 550,000 to 600,000 clones, nearly 98% of them singletons. Sample: naive CD8+ T cells sorted from blood. The receptor source for this set is a man aged 30 to 45 in good health. CDR3s include the opening cysteine and the closing phenylalanine or tryptophan. Fields, in order: D gene, J gene, clone size, V gene, CDR3 DNA, CDR3 protein. D genes are given only for firm matches. Size is stated for part of the rows, as once, few or many counts, or as a class when the clone is expanded.

>.|TRBJ1-4|.|TRBV4-3
TGCGCCAGCAGCCAAGTTCGAGGGGGGGACACAACTAATGAAAAACTGTTTTTT
CASSQVRGGDTTNEKLFF
>TRBD1|TRBJ2-7|.|TRBV19
TGTGCCAGTAGTGCCTCCGGGACAGGGTACGAGCAGTACTTC
CASSASGTGYEQYF
>TRBD2|TRBJ2-1|.|TRBV6-5
TGTGCCAGCAGTTACTCCCGGGGGGGGTACGATGAGCAGTTCTTC
CASSYSRGGYDEQFF
>.|TRBJ2-1|.|TRBV28
TGTGCCAGCTCGAGTGTAGCGCTAGAAGAGCAGTTCTTC
CASSSVALEEQFF
>TRBD2|TRBJ2-3|.|TRBV14
TGTGCCAGCAGCCGGGGACTAGCGGCAGATACGCAGTATTTT
CASSRGLAADTQYF
>TRBD2|TRBJ2-3|.|TRBV6-6
TGTGCCAGCAGTTATGTGCTAGCGGGAGGGGATACGCAGTATTTT
CASSYVLAGGDTQYF
>TRBD2|TRBJ2-3|.|TRBV27
TGTGCCAGCAGTTCGCCCGGGCGGCGGGAGGGGGATACGCAGTATTTT
CASSSPGRREGDTQYF
>.|TRBJ2-7|few|TRBV4-1
TGCGCCAGCAGCCAAGAGGGGTACAGGGCGTCCTACGAGCAGTACTTC
CASSQEGYRASYEQYF
>.|TRBJ2-7|once|TRBV27
TGTGCCAGCAGTTCCCCCCTACTTAGCATCCACGAGCAGTACTTC
CASSSPLLSIHEQYF
>.|TRBJ2-1|.|TRBV11-2
TGTGCCAGCAGCCACACCCCAGGGAGGTCCCGGGATGAGCAGTTCTTC
CASSHTPGRSRDEQFF
>TRBD1|TRBJ2-7|once|TRBV19
TGTGCCAGTAGCAAAACAGGGGTCTACGAGCAGTACTTC
CASSKTGVYEQYF
>.|TRBJ2-7|once|TRBV5-1
TGCGCCAGCAGAGGACAGAACTACGAGCAGTACTTC
CASRGQNYEQYF
>TRBD2|TRBJ2-7|.|TRBV27
TGTGCCAGCAGTCTATTATCTAGCGGGAGTAACTACGAGCAGTACTTC
CASSLLSSGSNYEQYF
>TRBD2|TRBJ2-7|.|TRBV18
TGTGCCAGCTCCCCGAACGCTAGCGGGAGGGCCTCCTACGAGCAGTACTTC
CASSPNASGRASYEQYF
>TRBD2|TRBJ2-1|.|TRBV29-1
TGCAGCGCCTGGACTAGCGGTACCCACAATGAGCAGTTCTTC
CSAWTSGTHNEQFF
>.|TRBJ2-2|.|TRBV7-6
TGTGCCAGCAGCTTAGCTCAGGGGCGTACCGGGGAGCTGTTTTTT
CASSLAQGRTGELFF
>TRBD2|TRBJ2-3|.|TRBV28
TGTGCCAGCAGTTTCCCACTAGCGGGAACTAGCACAGATACGCAGTATTTT
CASSFPLAGTSTDTQYF
>TRBD2|TRBJ2-1|.|TRBV28
TGTGCCAGCAGTTTAGTTGGAATGGGGCTAGCGGACAATGAGCAGTTCTTC
CASSLVGMGLADNEQFF
>.|TRBJ2-2|.|TRBV9
TGTGCCAGCGCCGATAGCGTAAACAAAAACACCGGGGAGCTGTTTTTT
CASADSVNKNTGELFF
>.|TRBJ2-1|.|TRBV7-3
TGTGCCAGCAGCCCAGACAGACGGGGCTACGATGAGCAGTTCTTC
CASSPDRRGYDEQFF
>.|TRBJ2-1|.|TRBV28
TGTGCCAGCAGCTATATGAACGATGAGCAGTTCTTC
CASSYMNDEQFF
>.|TRBJ1-2|.|TRBV9
TGTGCCAGCAGCGCAAACTATGGCTACACCTTC
CASSANYGYTF
>TRBD2|TRBJ2-7|.|TRBV27
TGTGCCAGCAGTTTATTACTAGCGGGAGGGCCCTCCTACGAGCAGTACTTC
CASSLLLAGGPSYEQYF
>.|TRBJ2-7|.|TRBV28
TGTGCCAGCAGTCCTACCTCCTACGAGCAGTACTTC
CASSPTSYEQYF
>.|TRBJ2-2|.|TRBV10-1
TGCGCCAGCAGTGTTACCGGGGAGCTGTTTTTT
CASSVTGELFF
>TRBD2|TRBJ2-1|.|TRBV28
TGTGCCAGCATATCCTCAAGGACTAGCGTAGACAATGAGCAGTTCTTC
CASISSRTSVDNEQFF
>.|TRBJ2-5|.|TRBV29-1
TGCAGCGTTGTAGGGTTAGTGGAGACCCAGTACTTC
CSVVGLVETQYF
>TRBD1|TRBJ2-1|.|TRBV11-2
TGTGCCAGCAGCTCCAGGGGACAGGGCCTCGTTCGGGCCTTCAATGAGCAGTTCTTC
CASSSRGQGLVRAFNEQFF
>TRBD2|TRBJ2-4|.|TRBV5-5
TGTGCCAGCAGCTGGGGACTAGTGGGGGCCAAAAACATTCAGTACTTC
CASSWGLVGAKNIQYF
>.|TRBJ1-2|once|TRBV7-2
TGTGCCAGCAGCTTAGTTTCAGCGAACTATGGCTACACCTTC
CASSLVSANYGYTF
>.|TRBJ1-2|.|TRBV6-5
TGTGCCAGCAGCCTAAGACACTCGGATGGCTACACCTTC
CASSLRHSDGYTF
>TRBD2|TRBJ2-1|once|TRBV7-7
TGTGCTAGCAGCCCCCGGGGACTAAAGACCTACAATGAGCAGTTCTTC
CASSPRGLKTYNEQFF